The 5 T cell receptor beta chains reported below all come from one sample, sequenced in a study of T cell repertoires in cytomegalovirus infection. Via MiXCR, TCRdb re-called the reads, giving one row per CDR3 protein. Altogether hundreds of thousands of distinct CDR3 sequences are present, 15% to 20% being singletons, with the ten largest covering 12%. Specimen: PBMCs. The receptors stem from a human donor in good health (CMV status not recorded). Some clones in this sample may be carry-over from other donors' samples.

This clonotype has just a few counts. The chain combines TRBV20-1 with TRBJ2-7; 9 bases are a match to TRBD2. From germline, CDR1 is DFQATT and CDR2 SNEGSKA (reference sequence). The trim removed 7 bases at V and 3 bases at J, leaving 7 bases unmatched. CDR3 length: 13 amino acids. CDR3: CSGAGGRNYEQYF. CDR3 DNA sequence: TGCAGTGGAGCGGGGGGCCGCAACTACGAGCAGTACTTC.

V and J are TRBV7-9 and TRBJ1-5, with 10 bases aligning to TRBD1. The V and J ends lost 6 bases and 5 bases, in that order; junction bases with no gene match: 7. CDR3 length: 15 amino acids. Germline values: CDR1 SEHNR, CDR2 FQNEAQ (reference sequence). DNA for the CDR3: TGTGCCAGCAGTTCGACAGGGGGCGCGGATCAGCCCCAGCATTTT. Translated: CASSSTGGADQPQHF.

The V call is TRBV12-3 or TRBV12-4, the J call TRBJ1-5; 8 bases agree with TRBD1. V was clipped by 10 bases and J by 0 bases; unmatched bases: 5. The length of the CDR3 is 14 residues. CDR3 coding DNA: TGTGCCACAACGACAGGGGCTAGCAATCAGCCCCAGCATTTT. This encodes CATTTGASNQPQHF.

This chain links TRBV12-3 or TRBV12-4 with TRBJ2-3; D not certain. V lost 2 bases and J lost 5, with 11 bases in between. The CDR3 extends over 14 amino acids. The CDR3 DNA reads as TGTGCCAGCAGTTTAATGGGAATTCGAGATACGCAGTATTTT. Amino acids: CASSLMGIRDTQYF.

This clonotype occurred many times. This chain joins TRBV7-2 and TRBJ2-3, with a tentative D call TRBD1 (6 bases). Germline V CDR1 and CDR2: SGHTA, FQGNSA. Trimming removed 1 base at V and 0 bases at J, with 11 bases between. This CDR3 spans 16 amino acids. This CDR3 is CASSLVGQPSTDTQYF. The CDR3 bases are TGTGCCAGCAGCTTAGTAGGACAGCCAAGCACAGATACGCAGTATTTT.